This TCR beta chain originates from a study of tumor and adjacent non-tumor tissue in lung cancer. Concerning this clonotype: The target antigen is unknown. One end of the junction does not line up with germline, which may come from a read error.

Three rounds of nested PCR, following a modified ARM-PCR protocol, produced the TCRbeta library. TCRdb reprocessed the multiplex PCR reads with MiXCR, giving one entry per CDR3 protein. The profile shows 60,000 to 85,000 distinct CDR3 sequences, 55% to 85% of them singletons. RNA was extracted from bulk tissue without any cell sorting. Chemotherapy-naive patients with new lung cancer underwent thoracic surgery in China, August–November 2014. Findings and limits, study-wide: Tumor tissue had significantly higher TCR diversity than normal lung. Tumor repertoires had a smaller top 100 clone share than normal lung. Tumor TCR diversity, when higher, was linked to shorter survival.

Germline V gene data show CDR1 as MNHNS and CDR2 as SASEGT. The CDR3 spans 14 residues. The genes are TRBV6-1 and TRBJ2-5, with D possibly matching TRBD1 (6 bases). Sequencing was carried out using lung tumor tissue. The TCR sequence derives from a man aged 60-69 years with non-small cell lung cancer. This CDR3 reads CTSMVQGNRETQYF. As DNA, the CDR3 is TGTACCAGCATGGTGCAGGGGAATAGAGAGACCCAGTACTTC.